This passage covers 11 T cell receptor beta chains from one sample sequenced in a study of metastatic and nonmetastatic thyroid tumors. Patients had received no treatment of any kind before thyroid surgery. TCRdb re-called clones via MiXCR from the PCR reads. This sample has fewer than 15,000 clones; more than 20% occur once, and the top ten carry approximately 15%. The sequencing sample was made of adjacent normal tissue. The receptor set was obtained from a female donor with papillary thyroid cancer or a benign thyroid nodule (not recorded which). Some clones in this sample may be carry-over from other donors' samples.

CDR3 DNA: TGCGCCAGCAGCCCCGTAGGCTACGAGCAGTACTTC. Protein: CASSPVGYEQYF. The rearrangement uses TRBV5-1 and TRBJ2-7; D is unclear. Trimming pared 4 bases from V and 3 bases from J, leaving 8 bases between. CDR1 is SGHRS and CDR2 is YFSETQ in the germline V gene. The CDR3 totals 12 residues.

The CDR3 region is CASSQDREVPYEQYF. In nucleotides, the CDR3 is TGCGCCAGCAGCCAAGATCGGGAGGTTCCCTACGAGCAGTACTTC. The J gene is TRBJ2-7, the V gene TRBV4-1; 7 bases align to TRBD2. Germline V gives CDR1 MGHRA, CDR2 YSYEKL. This CDR3 contains 15 residues. Germline trimming cut 0 bases from V and 2 bases from J; bases unmatched to any gene: 4.

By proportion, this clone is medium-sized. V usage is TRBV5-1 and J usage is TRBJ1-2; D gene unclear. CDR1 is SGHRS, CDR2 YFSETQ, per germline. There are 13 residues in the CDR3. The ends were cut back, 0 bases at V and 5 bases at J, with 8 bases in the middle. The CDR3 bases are TGCGCCAGCAGCTTGGATAGGGATTATGGCTACACCTTC. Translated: CASSLDRDYGYTF.

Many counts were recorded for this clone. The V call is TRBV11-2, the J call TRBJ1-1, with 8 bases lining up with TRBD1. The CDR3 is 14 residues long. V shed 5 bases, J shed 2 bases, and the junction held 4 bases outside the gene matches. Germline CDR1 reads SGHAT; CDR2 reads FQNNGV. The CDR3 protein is CASSPGGSNTEAFF. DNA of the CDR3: TGTGCCAGCAGCCCAGGGGGCTCCAACACTGAAGCTTTCTTT.

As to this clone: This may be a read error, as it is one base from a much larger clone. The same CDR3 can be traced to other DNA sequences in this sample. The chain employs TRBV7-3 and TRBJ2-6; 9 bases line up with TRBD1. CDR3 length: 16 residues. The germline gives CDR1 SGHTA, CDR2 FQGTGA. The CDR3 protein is CASSLQGAAGANVLTF. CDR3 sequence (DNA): TGCGCCAGCAGCCTACAGGGGGCGGCTGGGGCCAACGTCCTGACTTTC.

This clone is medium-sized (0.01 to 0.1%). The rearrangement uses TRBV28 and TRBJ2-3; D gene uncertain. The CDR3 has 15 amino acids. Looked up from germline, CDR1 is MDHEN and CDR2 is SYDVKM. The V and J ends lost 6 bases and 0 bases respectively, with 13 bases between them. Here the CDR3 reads CASRKDVTSTDTQYF. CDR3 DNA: TGTGCCAGCAGGAAGGACGTGACTAGCACAGATACGCAGTATTTT.

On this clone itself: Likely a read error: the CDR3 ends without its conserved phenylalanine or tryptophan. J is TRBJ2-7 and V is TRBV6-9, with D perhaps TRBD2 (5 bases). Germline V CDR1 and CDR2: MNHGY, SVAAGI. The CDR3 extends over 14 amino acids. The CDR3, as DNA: TGTTCCAGCAGTTACCGGGAATGTAGTGACGAGCAGTACTGC. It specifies CSSSYRECSDEQYC.

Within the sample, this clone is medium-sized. This chain's CDR3 is CASSYDRPTGELFF. DNA for the CDR3: TGTGCCAGCAGTTACGACAGGCCCACCGGGGAGCTGTTTTTT. V is TRBV6-5 and J is TRBJ2-2, with a weak D call TRBD1 (6 bases). Trimming stripped 2 bases from V and 4 bases from J, with 8 bases between. Per germline, CDR1 MNHEY and CDR2 SVGAGI. This CDR3 has 14 amino acids.

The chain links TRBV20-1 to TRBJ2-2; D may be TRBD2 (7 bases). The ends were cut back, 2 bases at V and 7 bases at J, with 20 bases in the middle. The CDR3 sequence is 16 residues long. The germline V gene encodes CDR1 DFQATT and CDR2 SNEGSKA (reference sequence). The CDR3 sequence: CSARPRIRGARGELFF. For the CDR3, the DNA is TGCAGTGCTAGACCCCGGATACGGGGGGCCCGCGGGGAGCTGTTTTTT.

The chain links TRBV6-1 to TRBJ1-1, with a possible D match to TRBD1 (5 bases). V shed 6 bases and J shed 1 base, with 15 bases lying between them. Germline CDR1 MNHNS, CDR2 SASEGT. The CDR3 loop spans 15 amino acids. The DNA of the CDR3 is TGTGCCAGCAGCCAACGCGGGGGGAAGAACACTGAAGCTTTCTTT. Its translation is CASSQRGGKNTEAFF.

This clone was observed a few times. This CDR3 is CASSDSTRVPQYF. The CDR3 DNA follows: TGTGCCAGCAGTGACTCGACGAGGGTTCCGCAGTATTTT. The chain is built from TRBV6-4 and TRBJ2-3, with D perhaps matching TRBD2 (5 bases). The germline gives CDR1 MRHNA, CDR2 SNTAGT. The V gene lost 0 bases and the J gene lost 10 bases, with 11 bases spanning the gap. The CDR3 runs 13 residues.